This T cell receptor (beta chain) emerged from a study of blood T cell repertoires in COVID-19. The wider study: Acute and convalescent COVID-19 specimens originated in the United States, Italy and Spain. The analysed material was cDNA or gDNA that came from T cells, B-cell-depleted T cells, or PBMCs.

Germline V gene lookup returns CDR1 SNHLY and CDR2 FYNNEI. The CDR3 extends over 11 amino acids. Original processing notes: Reference gene primers were amplified, and this amplification served to estimate nucleated cell counts. Measured with immunoSEQ multiplex PCR; TCRdb has only the in-frame clones, and not every one. V and J calls and clone size are given by that table; D and trimming were obtained from the DNA. The sample has 200,000 to 250,000 clones, 86% seen once. The sequencing input was peripheral blood. This clonotype originated in a man at least 80 years old with acute or convalescent COVID-19. This rearrangement joins TRBV2 to TRBJ2-3; D ambiguous. The CDR3: CATTSTDTQYF. The CDR3 DNA is TGTGCTACTACTAGCACAGATACGCAGTATTTT.